The next 27 T cell receptor beta chains were all read from a single sample in a study of T cells in Graves' hyperthyroidism and ophthalmopathy. TCR beta CDR3 sequences were amplified from RNA transcripts. An initial round of RT-PCR targeting the TCR CDR3 relied on the HTBI primer set. TCRdb recomputed calls from the multiplex PCR reads with MiXCR, one row per CDR3 protein. Of under 450,000 distinct CDR3 sequences listed, roughly 14% were seen once; the top ten hold around 14%. Sample: blood. The origin of the receptors is a young woman with Graves' hyperthyroidism.

In its sample, this clonotype was seen many times. This sequence joins TRBV27 and TRBJ1-2; 7 nucleotides line up with TRBD1. CDR3 length equals 16 residues. The germline CDR1 and CDR2 sequences are MNHEY and SMNVEV (reference sequence). With V trimmed by 2 bases and J by 4 bases, 10 bases remained unmatched. CDR3 sequence: CASSLRGRILSYGYTF. DNA for the CDR3: TGTGCCAGCAGTTTAAGGGGGCGCATTTTATCCTATGGCTACACCTTC.

This clonotype was counted at least ten times. The gene calls are TRBV5-6 and TRBJ1-1; tentative D call: TRBD1 (6 bases). The CDR3 is 15 amino acids. CDR1 and CDR2 from the germline V gene are SGHDT and YYEEEE. Trimming took 1 base from V and 0 from J, leaving 10 bases between them. The CDR3 nucleotides are TGTGCCAGCAGCTTGTTGGGGGCAATGAACACTGAAGCTTTCTTT. Amino acids: CASSLLGAMNTEAFF. The variable domain in full, with the rest retrieved from reference TRBV5-6 and TRBJ1-1, is DAGVTQSPTHLIKTRGQQVTLRCSPKSGHDTVSWYQQALGQGPQFIFQYYEEEERQRGNFPDRFSGHQFPNYSSELNVNALLLGDSALYLCASSLLGAMNTEAFFGQGTRLTVV.

The chain joins TRBV27 to TRBJ2-1; 12 nucleotides match TRBD2. The CDR3 loop spans 17 amino acids. Unmatched junction bases numbered 5, after V lost 4 bases and J lost 1 base. In germline, CDR1 is MNHEY, CDR2 SMNVEV (reference sequence). The DNA for the CDR3 is TGTGCCAGCAGTTGGACTAGCGGGGTTCCGTCCTACAATGAGCAGTTCTTC. It specifies CASSWTSGVPSYNEQFF.

The V call is TRBV14, the J call TRBJ2-3; TRBD2 is a possible D gene (5 bases). The CDR3 runs to 19 residues. V dropped 4 bases and J dropped 3 bases, with 26 bases sitting between them. The germline gives CDR1 SGHDN, CDR2 FVKESK. CDR3 loop: CASSPVVGWELTRTDTQYF. CDR3 coding DNA: TGTGCCAGCAGCCCAGTGGTTGGTTGGGAGCTGACGAGAACAGATACGCAGTATTTT.

Ten or more counts support this clonotype. The J gene is TRBJ1-1, the V gene TRBV6-1; D is undetermined. V was cut by 6 bases and J by 4 bases, with 18 bases left in between. This CDR3 is built from 15 residues. Per germline, CDR1 MNHNS and CDR2 SASEGT. CDR3 sequence reads: CASSQKKPLATEAFF. CDR3 DNA sequence: TGTGCCAGCAGCCAAAAAAAACCATTGGCCACTGAAGCTTTCTTT.

This chain uses TRBV7-8 with TRBJ2-1; D may be TRBD2 (6 bases). The germline V gene encodes CDR1 SGHVS and CDR2 FQNEAQ. The CDR3 is 15 residues long. Trimming pared 6 bases from V and 2 bases from J, leaving 14 bases between. The CDR3 DNA follows: TGTGCCAGCAGTGAAGTAGGAGGGCCCTACAATGAGCAGTTCTTC. Translated: CASSEVGGPYNEQFF.

The chain is built from TRBV20-1 and TRBJ2-7; 10 nucleotides line up with TRBD1. J was trimmed by 4 bases and V by 5 bases; bases with no gene match: 8. This CDR3 region has 14 residues. Looked up from germline, CDR1 is DFQATT and CDR2 is SNEGSKA (reference sequence). CDR3 amino acids: CSAGHRQGAYEQYF. The DNA of the CDR3 is TGCAGTGCTGGACATCGACAGGGGGCATACGAGCAGTACTTC.

The table lists this clonotype with a few counts. The gene calls are TRBV19 and TRBJ2-5; no clear D gene. The CDR3 has 12 residues. Germline assignment: CDR1 LNHDA and CDR2 SQIVND (reference sequence). V was cut by 3 bases and J by 9 bases, with 11 bases left in between. CDR3 nucleotide sequence: TGTGCCAGTAGTATGCCCTCAATGTCCCAGTACTTC. It encodes CASSMPSMSQYF. The full variable domain, with the rest looked up from reference TRBV19 and TRBJ2-5, is DGGITQSPKYLFRKEGQNVTLSCEQNLNHDAMYWYRQDPGQGLRLIYYSQIVNDFQKGDIAEGYSVSREKKESFPLTVTSAQKNPTAFYLCASSMPSMSQYFGPGTRLLVL.

Concerning this clonotype: This clone may be a read error of a much larger clone one base away. The chain joins TRBV2 to TRBJ1-2, with D unresolved. The CDR3 runs 13 residues. Germline assignment: CDR1 SNHLY and CDR2 FYNNEI. Here the CDR3 reads CASSEVGNYGCTF. The CDR3 DNA reads TGTGCCAGCAGTGAAGTCGGAAACTATGGCTGCACCTTC. The whole variable domain, filled in from reference TRBV2 and TRBJ1-2, reads EPEVTQTPSHQVTQMGQEVILRCVPISNHLYFYWYRQILGQKVEFLVSFYNNEISEKSEIFDDQFSVERPDGSNFTLKIRSTKLEDSAMYFCASSEVGNYGCTFGSGTRLTVV.

This clonotype was seen repeatedly, ten times or more. This rearrangement joins TRBV15 to TRBJ2-3; D perhaps matches TRBD2 (5 bases). The V end lost 0 bases, the J end lost 4 bases, and 8 bases lay between the germline ends. The CDR3 contains 14 residues. Germline V lookup: CDR1 LNHNV, CDR2 YYDKDF (reference sequence). The CDR3 sequence is CATSRDLAPDTQYF. In DNA, the CDR3 is TGTGCCACCAGCAGAGATCTAGCACCAGATACGCAGTATTTT.

This clonotype was seen many times. The chain carries TRBV2 and TRBJ1-1; D gene unclear. V dropped 6 bases and J dropped 6 bases, with 20 bases sitting between them. The germline V gene encodes CDR1 SNHLY and CDR2 FYNNEI. The CDR3 has 15 amino acids. CDR3 nucleotide sequence: TGTGCCAGCAGCCGTTCCCGCGGGCCAATGGCTGAAGCTTTCTTT. The encoded protein is CASSRSRGPMAEAFF.

The table lists this clonotype with many counts. The chain carries TRBV20-1 and TRBJ2-5; TRBD2 is a possible D gene (7 bases). CDR3 length equals 17 residues. Germline loops: CDR1 DFQATT, CDR2 SNEGSKA (reference sequence). The CDR3 protein is CSLKGGGASLAGETQYF. CDR3 DNA: TGCAGCCTCAAAGGGGGGGGCGCTTCTTTGGCGGGGGAGACCCAGTACTTC.

The chain recombines TRBV29-1 with TRBJ2-2; D is uncertain. Per germline, CDR1 SQVTM and CDR2 ANQGSEA. This CDR3 has 13 residues. The V and J ends lost 5 bases and 7 bases respectively, with 14 bases between them. The CDR3: CSVSWVHGGELFF. CDR3 nucleotides: TGCAGCGTTAGTTGGGTCCATGGCGGGGAGCTGTTTTTT.

In this sample, this clonotype turned up a few times. V gene TRBV5-1 combines with J gene TRBJ2-2, with 7 bases identical to TRBD1. The length of the CDR3 is 14 residues. Germline V CDR1 and CDR2: SGHRS, YFSETQ. V shed 2 bases and J 6 bases; nucleotides not matched to a gene: 4. The CDR3 reads CASSFTQGPGELFF. The CDR3 DNA is TGCGCCAGCAGCTTTACACAGGGGCCCGGGGAGCTGTTTTTT.

V is TRBV12-5 and J is TRBJ2-1, with TRBD2 identical over 7 bases. The CDR3 has 13 residues. Germline trimming cut 1 base from V and 7 bases from J; bases unmatched to any gene: 1. Germline loops: CDR1 LGHNT, CDR2 FRNRAP. The CDR3 here is CASGLGGGNEQFF. As DNA, the CDR3 is TGTGCTAGTGGTTTGGGGGGGGGTAATGAGCAGTTCTTC.

This clonotype has a count of ten or more. The chain carries TRBV5-1 and TRBJ2-7; D possibly corresponds to TRBD2 (7 bases). CDR1 SGHRS and CDR2 YFSETQ come from the germline V gene. The CDR3 spans 15 residues. Trimming stripped 4 bases from V and 0 bases from J, with 14 bases between. The CDR3 nucleotides are TGCGCCAGCAGCGAGGGGGGGGGACTCTCCTACGAGCAGTACTTC. Translating gives CASSEGGGLSYEQYF.

This clonotype was seen a handful of times. V gene TRBV9 combines with J gene TRBJ1-3, with a possible D match to TRBD1 (6 bases). CDR3 size: 14 residues. CDR1 and CDR2 (germline): SGDLS, YYNGEE. V was pared by 6 bases and J by 0 bases, with 10 bases between. DNA for the CDR3: TGTGCCAGCACGGCAGGGGACTCTGGAAACACCATATATTTT. Translating gives CASTAGDSGNTIYF.

There are many counts of this clonotype. This chain connects TRBV28 to TRBJ2-7, with unresolved D. Germline V gives CDR1 MDHEN, CDR2 SYDVKM. The germline V and J ends were trimmed by 5 bases and 4 bases, with 15 bases remaining between them. This CDR3 spans 14 amino acids. The CDR3 sequence: CASSGTAVGYEQYF. CDR3 DNA sequence: TGTGCCAGCAGTGGTACGGCGGTTGGGTACGAGCAGTACTTC.

This clonotype was detected ten times or more. The chain joins TRBV9 to TRBJ1-1; tentatively, D is TRBD1 (5 bases). Germline V gene sequence: CDR1 SGDLS, CDR2 YYNGEE. V shed 4 bases and J shed 3 bases, with 13 bases lying between them. CDR3 size: 14 residues. Here the CDR3 DNA reads TGTGCCAGCAGCACTAGGGTGGGGGACACTGAAGCTTTCTTT. Amino acids: CASSTRVGDTEAFF.

The V gene is TRBV28, the J gene TRBJ1-2; no firm D call. This CDR3 has 15 amino acids. Germline CDR1 is MDHEN and CDR2 is SYDVKM. V shed 2 bases and J shed 4 bases, with 14 bases lying between them. This CDR3 is CASSLPDSMSYGYTF. CDR3 DNA: TGTGCCAGCAGTTTACCCGATTCTATGTCCTATGGCTACACCTTC.

The genes are TRBV6-5 and TRBJ1-4; no clear D gene. Germline V lookup: CDR1 MNHEY, CDR2 SVGAGI. Trimming left V 4 bases short and J 8 bases short, with 8 bases between. The CDR3 is made up of 12 amino acids. CDR3 loop: CASSSPGEKLFF. CDR3 bases: TGTGCCAGCAGTTCCCCGGGCGAAAAACTGTTTTTT.

This clonotype was counted ten times or more. The genes are TRBV12-3 or TRBV12-4 and TRBJ1-4; D is unresolved. The CDR3 runs to 12 residues. V lost 3 bases, J lost 7 bases, and 6 bases lay in between. Written as DNA, the CDR3 is TGTGCCAGCAGTTTCTTCGGTGAAAAACTGTTTTTT. Translated, it gives CASSFFGEKLFF.

V usage is TRBV5-6 and J usage is TRBJ1-1; no firm D call. Germline V gives CDR1 SGHDT, CDR2 YYEEEE. V was pared by 4 bases and J by 5 bases, with 18 bases between. The CDR3 sequence is 15 residues long. For the CDR3, the DNA is TGTGCCAGCAGCCCCAGAGTTGTGGGAAGAACTGAAGCTTTCTTT. Protein sequence: CASSPRVVGRTEAFF.

J is TRBJ2-1 and V is TRBV7-9; tentative D call: TRBD2 (6 bases). V gave up 3 bases and J gave up 4 bases, with 10 bases separating them. The CDR3 totals 14 residues. Germline CDR1 and CDR2: SEHNR and FQNEAQ (reference sequence). The CDR3 region is CASSLGLQYNEQFF. CDR3 sequence (DNA): TGTGCCAGCAGCTTGGGACTCCAATACAATGAGCAGTTCTTC.

The rearrangement links TRBV4-2 to TRBJ2-1; D is tentatively TRBD1 or TRBD2 (5 bases each). CDR1 is LGHNA and CDR2 is YNFKEQ in the germline V gene. This CDR3 comprises 14 residues. The germline V and J ends were trimmed by 0 bases and 9 bases, with 12 bases remaining between them. CDR3 nucleotide sequence: TGTGCCAGCAGCCAAGAGACCGGGACCCTTGAGCAGTTCTTC. This sequence encodes CASSQETGTLEQFF.

This rearrangement joins TRBV9 to TRBJ2-7; 8 nucleotides match TRBD2. Germline trimming cut 0 bases from V and 3 bases from J; bases unmatched to any gene: 5. The germline V gene encodes CDR1 SGDLS and CDR2 YYNGEE. The CDR3 length is 15 residues. The DNA for the CDR3 is TGTGCCAGCAGCGTAGCCGTTAGCGGGGACTACGAGCAGTACTTC. Protein sequence: CASSVAVSGDYEQYF.

This clonotype was counted ten times or more. This chain joins TRBV7-2 and TRBJ2-1; 10 positions match TRBD2. Germline V gene data show CDR1 as SGHTA and CDR2 as FQGNSA. Trimming took 2 bases from V and 6 from J; bases not matched to a gene: 4. The CDR3 has 15 residues. The CDR3 loop is CASSLIAGGSNEQFF. In DNA form, the CDR3 reads TGTGCCAGCAGCTTAATAGCGGGGGGAAGCAATGAGCAGTTCTTC.